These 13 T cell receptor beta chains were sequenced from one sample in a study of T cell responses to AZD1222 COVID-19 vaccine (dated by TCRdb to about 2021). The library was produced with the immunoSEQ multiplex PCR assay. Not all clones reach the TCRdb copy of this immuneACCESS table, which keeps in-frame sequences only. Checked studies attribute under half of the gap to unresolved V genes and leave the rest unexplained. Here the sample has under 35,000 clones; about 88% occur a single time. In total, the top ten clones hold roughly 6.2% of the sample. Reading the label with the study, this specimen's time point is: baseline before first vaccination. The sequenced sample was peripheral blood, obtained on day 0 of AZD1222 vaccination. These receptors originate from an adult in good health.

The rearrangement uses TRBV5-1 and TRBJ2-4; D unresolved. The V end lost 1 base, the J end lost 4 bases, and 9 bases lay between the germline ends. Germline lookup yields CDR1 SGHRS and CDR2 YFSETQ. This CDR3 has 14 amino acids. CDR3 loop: CASSLSQAKNIQYF. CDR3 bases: TGCGCCAGCAGCTTGAGCCAGGCGAAAAACATTCAGTACTTC.

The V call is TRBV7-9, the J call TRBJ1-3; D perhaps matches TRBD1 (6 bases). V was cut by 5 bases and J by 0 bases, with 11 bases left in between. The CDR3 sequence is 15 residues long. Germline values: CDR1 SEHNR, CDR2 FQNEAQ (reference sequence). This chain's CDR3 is CASSPGQPSGNTIYF. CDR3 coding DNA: TGTGCCAGCAGCCCAGGACAGCCCTCTGGAAACACCATATATTTT.

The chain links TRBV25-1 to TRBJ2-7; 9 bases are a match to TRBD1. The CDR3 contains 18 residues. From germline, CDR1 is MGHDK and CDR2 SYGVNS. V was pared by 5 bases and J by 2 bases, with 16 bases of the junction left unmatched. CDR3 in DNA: TGTGCCAGCAGTCTTAGGGTACAGGGGGCAAAAGGAGCCTACGAGCAGTACTTC. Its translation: CASSLRVQGAKGAYEQYF.

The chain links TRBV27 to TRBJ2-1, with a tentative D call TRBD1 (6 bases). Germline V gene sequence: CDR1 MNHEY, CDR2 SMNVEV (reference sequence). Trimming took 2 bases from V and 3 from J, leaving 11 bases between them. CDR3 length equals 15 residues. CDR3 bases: TGTGCCAGCAGTTTAAAGGACAGCAGCTACAATGAGCAGTTCTTC. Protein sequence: CASSLKDSSYNEQFF.

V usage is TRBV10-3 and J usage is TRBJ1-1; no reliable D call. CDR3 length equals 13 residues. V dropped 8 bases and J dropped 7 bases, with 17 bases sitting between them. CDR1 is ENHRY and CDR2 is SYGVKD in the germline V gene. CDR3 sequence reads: CAILEDLTLEAFF. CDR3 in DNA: TGTGCCATCCTCGAGGACTTAACACTTGAAGCTTTCTTT.

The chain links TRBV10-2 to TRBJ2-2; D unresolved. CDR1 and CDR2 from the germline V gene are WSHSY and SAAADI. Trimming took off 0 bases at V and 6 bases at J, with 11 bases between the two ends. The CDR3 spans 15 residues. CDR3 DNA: TGCGCCAGCAGTGAGTCAAGACCGGTGGCCGGGGAGCTGTTTTTT. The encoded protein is CASSESRPVAGELFF.

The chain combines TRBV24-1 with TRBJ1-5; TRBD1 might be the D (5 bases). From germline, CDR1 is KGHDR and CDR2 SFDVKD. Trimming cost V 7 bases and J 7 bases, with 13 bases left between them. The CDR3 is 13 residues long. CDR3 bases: TGTGCCACCAGGGCGGGGCAGGCACAGCCCCAGCATTTT. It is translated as CATRAGQAQPQHF.

CDR3 in amino acids: CASSARDGSNYGYTF. CDR3 nucleotides: TGTGCCAGCAGTGCCCGGGACGGCTCTAACTATGGCTACACCTTC. The chain links TRBV27 to TRBJ1-2, with D possibly matching TRBD1 (5 bases). V lost 5 bases and J lost 0, with 13 bases in between. This CDR3 is 15 amino acids long. The germline V gene encodes CDR1 MNHEY and CDR2 SMNVEV (reference sequence).

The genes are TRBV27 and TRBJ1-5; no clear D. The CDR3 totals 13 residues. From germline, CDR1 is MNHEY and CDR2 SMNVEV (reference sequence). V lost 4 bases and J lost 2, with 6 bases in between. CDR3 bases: TGTGCCAGCAGTTGGGGTGGCAATCAGCCCCAGCATTTT. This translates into CASSWGGNQPQHF.

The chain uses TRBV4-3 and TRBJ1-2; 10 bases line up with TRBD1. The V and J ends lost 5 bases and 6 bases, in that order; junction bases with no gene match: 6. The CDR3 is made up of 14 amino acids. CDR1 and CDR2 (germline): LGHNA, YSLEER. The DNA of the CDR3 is TGCGCCAGCAGCTCCCTGGACAGGGGGAATGGCTACACCTTC. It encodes CASSSLDRGNGYTF.

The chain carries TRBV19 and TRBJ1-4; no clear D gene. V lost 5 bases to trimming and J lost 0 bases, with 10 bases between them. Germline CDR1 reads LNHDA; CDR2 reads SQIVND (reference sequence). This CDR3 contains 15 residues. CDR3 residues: CASSLPGATNEKLFF. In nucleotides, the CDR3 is TGTGCCAGTAGTCTACCCGGGGCAACTAATGAAAAACTGTTTTTT.

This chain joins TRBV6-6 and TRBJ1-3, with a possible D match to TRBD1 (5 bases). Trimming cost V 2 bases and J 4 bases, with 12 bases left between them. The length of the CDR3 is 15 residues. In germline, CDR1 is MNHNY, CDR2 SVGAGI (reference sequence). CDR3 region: CASSYTQGTGNTIYF. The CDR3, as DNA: TGTGCCAGCAGTTACACCCAGGGAACCGGAAACACCATATATTTT.

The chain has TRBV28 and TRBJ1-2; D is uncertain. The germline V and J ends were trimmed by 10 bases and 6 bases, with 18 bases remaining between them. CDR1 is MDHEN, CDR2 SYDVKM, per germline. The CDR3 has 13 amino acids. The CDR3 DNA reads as TGTGCCACCTTTTCGACCGGAGAAGATGGCTACACCTTC. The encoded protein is CATFSTGEDGYTF.